The T cell receptor (beta chain) described here comes from a study of identifying expanded T cells in peripheral blood. General study points: Technical replicates showed roughly 1.2 changed clones; approximately 2 weeks around 15; four weeks 19.

Some clones are missing from TCRdb's copy, which holds only in-frame ones; the method was immunoSEQ multiplex PCR. The sample contains some 95,000 clones, 70% to 90% of which appear only once. Note on this clone: The antigen is not known.

The clonotype comes from a person aged 18 to 75 in good health. Sequenced: blood.

CDR3 bases: TGTGCCAGCTCACCACCGCGACTCAAGAATGAGCAGTTCTTC. Protein product: CASSPPRLKNEQFF. This chain connects TRBV18 to TRBJ2-1; no reliable D call. Germline V gene lookup returns CDR1 KGHSH and CDR2 LQKENI. V was clipped by 0 bases and J by 7 bases, with 10 bases between them. The CDR3 consists of 14 residues.